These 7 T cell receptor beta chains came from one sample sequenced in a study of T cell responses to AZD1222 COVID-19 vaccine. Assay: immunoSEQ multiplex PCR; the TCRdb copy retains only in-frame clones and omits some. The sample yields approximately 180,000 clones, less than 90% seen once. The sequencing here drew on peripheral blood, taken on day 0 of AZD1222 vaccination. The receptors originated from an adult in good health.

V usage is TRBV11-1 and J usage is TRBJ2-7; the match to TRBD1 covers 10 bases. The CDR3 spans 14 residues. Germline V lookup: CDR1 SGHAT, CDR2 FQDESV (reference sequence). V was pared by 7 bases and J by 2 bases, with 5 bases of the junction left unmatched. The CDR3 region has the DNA TGTGCCAGCACCAGGGACAGGGGCACCTACGAGCAGTACTTC. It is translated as CASTRDRGTYEQYF.

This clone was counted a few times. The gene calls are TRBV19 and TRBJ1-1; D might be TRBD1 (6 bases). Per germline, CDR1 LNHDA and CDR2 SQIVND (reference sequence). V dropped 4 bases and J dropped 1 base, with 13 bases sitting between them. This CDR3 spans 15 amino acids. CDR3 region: CASSTNGGANTEAFF. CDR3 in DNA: TGTGCCAGTAGTACCAATGGGGGGGCGAACACTGAAGCTTTCTTT. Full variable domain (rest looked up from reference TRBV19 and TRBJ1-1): DGGITQSPKYLFRKEGQNVTLSCEQNLNHDAMYWYRQDPGQGLRLIYYSQIVNDFQKGDIAEGYSVSREKKESFPLTVTSAQKNPTAFYLCASSTNGGANTEAFFGQGTRLTVV.

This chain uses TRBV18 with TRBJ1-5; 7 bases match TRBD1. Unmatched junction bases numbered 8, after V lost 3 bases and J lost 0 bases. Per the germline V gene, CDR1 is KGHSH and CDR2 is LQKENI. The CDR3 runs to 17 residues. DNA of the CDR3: TGTGCCAGCTCACCTTACATCGGGACAGATAGCAATCAGCCCCAGCATTTT. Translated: CASSPYIGTDSNQPQHF.

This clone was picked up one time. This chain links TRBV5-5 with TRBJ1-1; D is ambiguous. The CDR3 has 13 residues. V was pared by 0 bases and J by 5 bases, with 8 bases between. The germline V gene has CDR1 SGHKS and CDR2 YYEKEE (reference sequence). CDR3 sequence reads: CASSLDTWTEAFF. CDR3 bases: TGTGCCAGCAGCTTGGATACGTGGACTGAAGCTTTCTTT.

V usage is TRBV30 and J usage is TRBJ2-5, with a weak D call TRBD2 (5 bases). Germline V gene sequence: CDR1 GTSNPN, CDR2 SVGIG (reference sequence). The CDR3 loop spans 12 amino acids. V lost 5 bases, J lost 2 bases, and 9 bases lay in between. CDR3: CAWASTQETQYF. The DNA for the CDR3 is TGTGCCTGGGCTAGCACTCAAGAGACCCAGTACTTC.

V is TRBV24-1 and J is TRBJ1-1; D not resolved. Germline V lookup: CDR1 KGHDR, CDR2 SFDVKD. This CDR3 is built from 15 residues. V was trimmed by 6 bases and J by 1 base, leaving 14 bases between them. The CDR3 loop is CATSKDPQKNTEAFF. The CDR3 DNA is TGTGCCACCAGTAAAGACCCACAGAAGAACACTGAAGCTTTCTTT.

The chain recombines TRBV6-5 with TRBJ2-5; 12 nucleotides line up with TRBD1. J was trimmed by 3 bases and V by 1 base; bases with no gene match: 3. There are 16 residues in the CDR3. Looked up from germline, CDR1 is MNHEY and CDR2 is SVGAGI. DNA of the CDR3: TGTGCCAGCAGTTACTGGGGGACAGGGGGCGAAGAGACCCAGTACTTC. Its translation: CASSYWGTGGEETQYF.